The 7 T cell receptor beta chains listed next were all sequenced from one sample in a study of blood T cell repertoires in COVID-19. Libraries were prepared by immunoSEQ multiplex PCR; TCRdb keeps only in-frame clonotypes and omits some of them. The sample lists 200,000 to 300,000 clones, around 86% occurring once. The sequencing sample was made of peripheral blood. These receptors were collected from a woman aged 40 to 50 who had recovered from COVID-19.

This chain joins TRBV21-1 and TRBJ1-5; the table's D call, TRBD1, was not checked against the DNA. TRBV21-1 is reported as a pseudogene. The CDR3 has 19 residues. The CDR3 sequence is CASRKPLGQDPYSNQPQHF. For the CDR3, the DNA is TGTGCCAGCAGAAAACCCTTAGGACAGGACCCTTATAGCAATCAGCCCCAGCATTTT.

V and J are TRBV5-6 and TRBJ2-5; possibly TRBD2 for D (6 bases). The CDR3 totals 13 residues. Trimming took 4 bases from V and 6 from J, leaving 13 bases between them. Germline V gene data show CDR1 as SGHDT and CDR2 as YYEEEE. The CDR3: CASSRRRAQTQYF. CDR3 sequence (DNA): TGTGCCAGCAGCCGGCGGAGGGCCCAGACCCAGTACTTC.

The chain carries TRBV5-1 and TRBJ1-5; D not resolved. The V gene lost 2 bases and the J gene lost 1 base, with 10 bases spanning the gap. This CDR3 has 15 amino acids. Germline V lookup: CDR1 SGHRS, CDR2 YFSETQ. CDR3: CASSLGTGSNQPQHF. CDR3 sequence (DNA): TGCGCCAGCAGCTTAGGTACGGGAAGCAATCAGCCCCAGCATTTT.

The chain is built from TRBV9 and TRBJ2-2, with a tentative D call TRBD1 (6 bases). The germline gives CDR1 SGDLS, CDR2 YYNGEE. This CDR3 spans 15 amino acids. V was trimmed by 5 bases and J by 3 bases, leaving 14 bases between them. The CDR3 sequence is CASSLRDIHTGELFF. Here the CDR3 DNA reads TGTGCCAGCAGTCTCCGGGACATCCACACCGGGGAGCTGTTTTTT.

The rearrangement joins TRBV7-6 to TRBJ2-6, with 9 bases matching TRBD1. The V gene's germline CDR1 is SGHVS and CDR2 FNYEAQ. Trimming at V came to 4 bases and at J to 2 bases, leaving 6 bases not matched to a gene. The CDR3 is 17 amino acids. The CDR3 sequence: CASSSTGGPAGANVLTF. The CDR3 nucleotides read TGTGCCAGCAGCTCGACAGGGGGACCTGCTGGGGCCAACGTCCTGACTTTC.

The V gene is TRBV19, the J gene TRBJ1-1; 7 bases align to TRBD1. This CDR3 comprises 15 residues. V gave up 10 bases and J gave up 2 bases; unmatched junction bases: 13. Germline CDR1 reads LNHDA; CDR2 reads SQIVND (reference sequence). CDR3 sequence reads: CATNKRTGANTEAFF. In DNA, the CDR3 is TGTGCCACCAATAAAAGGACAGGTGCAAACACTGAAGCTTTCTTT. Drawing the rest from reference TRBV19 and TRBJ1-1, the complete variable domain is DGGITQSPKYLFRKEGQNVTLSCEQNLNHDAMYWYRQDPGQGLRLIYYSQIVNDFQKGDIAEGYSVSREKKESFPLTVTSAQKNPTAFYLCATNKRTGANTEAFFGQGTRLTVV.

The chain links TRBV7-2 to TRBJ1-1, with a weak D call TRBD1 (5 bases). Trimming stripped 2 bases from V and 6 bases from J, with 10 bases between. The CDR3 runs 13 residues. Per germline, CDR1 SGHTA and CDR2 FQGNSA. For the CDR3, the DNA is TGTGCCAGCAGCTTAATGCAGGGCTCTGAAGCTTTCTTT. As protein: CASSLMQGSEAFF.